This TCR beta chain was recovered during a study of blood T cell repertoires in COVID-19. Study information: Sources were T cells, B-cell-depleted T cells, or PBMCs; the material itself was cDNA or gDNA.

In germline, CDR1 is ENHRY, CDR2 SYGVKD. The CDR3 covers 15 residues. Germline trimming cut 7 bases from V and 1 base from J; bases unmatched to any gene: 9. The protocol was immunoSEQ multiplex PCR, while the TCRdb copy is restricted to in-frame clones and leaves out a portion. This table holds about 130,000 clones, approximately 90% found once. This clone was observed once. The sample comprised peripheral blood. The receptor comes from a man between 60 and 70 years old with COVID-19, enrolled during active disease. The rearrangement joins TRBV10-3 to TRBJ1-1, with 7 bases identical to TRBD1. The CDR3 region is CAINDLGQTNTEAFF. For the CDR3, the DNA is TGTGCCATCAACGATCTGGGACAGACGAACACTGAAGCTTTCTTT.